This T cell receptor beta chain was retrieved from a study of blood T cell repertoires in COVID-19. Study at large: PBMCs, B-cell-depleted T cells, or T cells were the source of the cDNA or gDNA that made up the material.

The germline V gene has CDR1 SGHNT and CDR2 YYREEE (reference sequence). This CDR3 has 15 amino acids. Losses at the gene ends were 4 bases for V and 6 bases for J; bases not matched to a gene: 9. The data were produced by immunoSEQ multiplex PCR, yet TCRdb's version contains in-frame clones alone and is incomplete. The sample holds 150,000 to 200,000 clones, approximately 82% seen once. The gene calls are TRBV5-4 and TRBJ2-3; 9 bases agree with TRBD2. This clonotype was obtained from a woman aged 80 or over with acute or convalescent COVID-19. What was sequenced was peripheral blood. The CDR3 is CASSPSPREGDTQYF. CDR3 nucleotides: TGTGCCAGCAGCCCCTCCCCGCGGGAGGGTGATACGCAGTATTTT.